These T cell receptor beta chains were read from a single sample in a study of T cell responses to AZD1222 COVID-19 vaccine. The method was immunoSEQ multiplex PCR; TCRdb's version includes in-frame clones alone and lacks a portion of them. The sample contains 150,000 to 200,000 clones, just over 85% of which appear only once. The sequences come from peripheral blood, collected 28 days after the second AZD1222 dose. The receptors were gathered from an adult who received the AZD1222 COVID-19 vaccine. Each CDR3 is given with its conserved first and last residue. Size is omitted from some rows. Given values are once, few, many or a class for expanded clones.

size | V | CDR3
. | TRBV4-1 | CASSRPRGGTEAFF
. | TRBV4-3 | CASSQDEGSPEAFF
. | TRBV12-3/TRBV12-4 | CASSPRDNYGYTF
. | TRBV28 | CATERQGRITGELFF
. | TRBV7-9 | CASSLGGVNQPQHF
. | TRBV21-1 | CASIKGGTVLNTGELFF
once | TRBV2 | CASSRDSLNQPQHF
. | TRBV7-8 | CASSYGTGPYNEQFF
. | TRBV5-5 | CASSSPAGTGNSEQYF
. | TRBV14 | CASSQDSNQPQHF
. | TRBV19 | CASSSTGYNSPLHF
once | TRBV27 | CASSRRLGDTEAFF
. | TRBV11-2 | CASSRRTGDLSGNTIYF
. | TRBV19 | CASSTTQGSEAFF
. | TRBV7-2 | CASSLARGWTEAFF
. | TRBV7-9 | CASSYSGGSYNEQFF
. | TRBV5-1 | CASSRGEGGGNQPQHF
. | TRBV2 | CASRANNQGVGNQPQHF
. | TRBV30 | CAWSAVGDRYTEAFF
. | TRBV3-1/TRBV3-2 | CASTLGDYGYTF
. | TRBV30 | CAWSVIISGQYQETQYF
few | TRBV20-1 | CSASVGQSDSPLHF
once | TRBV25-1 | CASSERGAAGSYGYTF
. | TRBV7-9 | CASTPGPIRAGARNTGELFF
once | TRBV14 | CASSRQVEGEKLFF
. | TRBV5-1 | CASSLTGFPEAFF
. | TRBV5-4 | CASSFRQAGEQFF
. | TRBV28 | CASSTGTGVSQAPYEQYF
. | TRBV11-3 | CASSAGQLDYEQYF
. | TRBV19 | CASSIGAGTSGEQYF
. | TRBV3-1/TRBV3-2 | CASSPGQEKETQYF
. | TRBV9 | CASSVLGDTEAFF